These 15 T cell receptor beta chains originate from one sample sequenced in a study of T-cell memory formation after mild COVID-19. A single record per CDR3 protein comes from TCRdb applying MiXCR to the 5' RACE reads. Counted here are about 210,000 distinct CDR3 sequences, more than 9% occurring once; the ten biggest clones make up around 3.3%. The sequencing input was PBMCs or a T cell subset sorted from them (not recorded which). The source of these receptors is a man younger than 30 who had mild COVID-19 (a few samples of this study predate the infection). Cell type and time point are not known.

V usage is TRBV5-1 and J usage is TRBJ2-1; perhaps TRBD2 as D (6 bases). This CDR3 has 15 residues. V lost 0 bases to trimming and J lost 6 bases, with 13 bases between them. Germline-derived CDR1 and CDR2 are SGHRS and YFSETQ. CDR3 residues: CASSLGLTGVNEQFF. The DNA for the CDR3 is TGCGCCAGCAGCTTGGGACTCACGGGGGTCAATGAGCAGTTCTTC.

The rearrangement uses TRBV4-3 and TRBJ2-1; D is uncertain. The CDR3 is made up of 14 amino acids. V was pared by 0 bases and J by 8 bases, with 11 bases between. Germline loops: CDR1 LGHNA, CDR2 YSLEER. The CDR3 sequence is CASSQDPQPYEQFF. In DNA form, the CDR3 reads TGCGCCAGCAGCCAAGATCCCCAACCGTATGAGCAGTTCTTC.

This clonotype was seen repeatedly, ten times or more. The genes are TRBV20-1 and TRBJ2-3; 7 bases line up with TRBD1. The CDR3 has 14 amino acids. Germline V CDR1 and CDR2: DFQATT, SNEGSKA (reference sequence). Losses at the gene ends were 0 bases for V and 1 base for J; bases not matched to a gene: 1. CDR3 bases: TGCAGTGCTAGAGAAGGGGGCGGCACAGATACGCAGTATTTT. This sequence encodes CSAREGGGTDTQYF.

This clonotype was recorded a few times. The chain couples TRBV5-1 to TRBJ2-3, with 10 bases identical to TRBD2. This CDR3 has 14 amino acids. Losses at the gene ends were 7 bases for V and 3 bases for J; bases not matched to a gene: 5. The germline V gene encodes CDR1 SGHRS and CDR2 YFSETQ. The CDR3 sequence: CASFSGGATDTQYF. The DNA for the CDR3 is TGCGCCAGCTTCAGCGGGGGGGCAACAGATACGCAGTATTTT.

The chain recombines TRBV7-9 with TRBJ1-1, with D uncertain. The V gene lost 5 bases and the J gene lost 7 bases, with 8 bases spanning the gap. Looked up from germline, CDR1 is SEHNR and CDR2 is FQNEAQ (reference sequence). This CDR3 has 11 amino acids. CDR3 coding DNA: TGTGCCAGCAGCACGCGGGATGAAGCTTTCTTT. Its protein is CASSTRDEAFF.

This clonotype came up many times. The chain links TRBV5-1 to TRBJ2-5; 8 bases match TRBD1. This CDR3 is built from 15 residues. J lost 6 bases, V lost 3 bases, and 10 bases had no gene match. CDR1 is SGHRS, CDR2 YFSETQ, per germline. In DNA, the CDR3 is TGCGCCAGCAGCTCACCACAGGGGGAGAGGAAGACCCAGTACTTC. It is translated as CASSSPQGERKTQYF.

The chain employs TRBV20-1 and TRBJ1-1, with a tentative D call TRBD1 (6 bases). The CDR3 has 12 residues. Germline V gene lookup returns CDR1 DFQATT and CDR2 SNEGSKA (reference sequence). The V gene lost 6 bases and the J gene lost 4 bases, with 12 bases spanning the gap. The CDR3 nucleotides are TGCAGTGCCCGGGACACCGGCACTGAAGCTTTCTTT. Translated: CSARDTGTEAFF.

The chain couples TRBV18 to TRBJ2-5, with D possibly matching TRBD1 (5 bases). V shed 0 bases and J shed 5 bases, with 10 bases lying between them. Germline values: CDR1 KGHSH, CDR2 LQKENI. The CDR3 consists of 14 residues. The CDR3 loop is CASSPPGLLETQYF. The CDR3 DNA is TGTGCCAGCTCACCACCGGGGCTGCTGGAGACCCAGTACTTC.

This clonotype turned up a few times. V is TRBV4-3 and J is TRBJ2-3, with 10 bases lining up with TRBD2. V trimming: 0 bases; J trimming: 4 bases; junction bases outside the gene matches: 4. The germline gives CDR1 LGHNA, CDR2 YSLEER. This CDR3 contains 16 residues. The CDR3 sequence: CASSQDGSGGADTQYF. CDR3 sequence (DNA): TGCGCCAGCAGCCAAGATGGGAGCGGGGGGGCAGATACGCAGTATTTT.

V gene TRBV7-2 combines with J gene TRBJ2-3, with unresolved D. Germline CDR1 and CDR2: SGHTA and FQGNSA. The CDR3 is 13 amino acids. Trimming removed 8 bases at V and 5 bases at J, with 14 bases between. Here the CDR3 DNA reads TGTGCCAGCGCCACCATTCAGCGAGATACGCAGTATTTT. Its protein is CASATIQRDTQYF.

This clonotype has more than one count but fewer than ten. The chain is built from TRBV11-2 and TRBJ2-1; 9 bases agree with TRBD1. V trimming: 2 bases; J trimming: 9 bases; junction bases outside the gene matches: 2. Germline V gives CDR1 SGHAT, CDR2 FQNNGV. The CDR3 is 13 residues long. DNA of the CDR3: TGTGCCAGCAGCTTACGGGACAGGGCTGAGCAGTTCTTC. Its protein product is CASSLRDRAEQFF.

The chain is built from TRBV12-3 or TRBV12-4 and TRBJ2-3, with 7 bases matching TRBD2. The CDR3 contains 11 residues. Germline trimming cut 3 bases from V and 15 bases from J; bases unmatched to any gene: 6. The CDR3 loop is CASSLTGTNYF. As DNA, the CDR3 is TGTGCCAGCAGTTTGACCGGGACTAACTATTTT.

This clonotype appeared a few times. This rearrangement joins TRBV7-9 to TRBJ2-7; D perhaps matches TRBD1 (6 bases). CDR1 and CDR2 from the germline V gene are SEHNR and FQNEAQ (reference sequence). The CDR3 has 13 amino acids. The V gene lost 3 bases and the J gene lost 2 bases, with 8 bases spanning the gap. The chain's CDR3 is CASSFGQTYEQYF. CDR3 in DNA: TGTGCCAGCAGCTTCGGACAGACCTACGAGCAGTACTTC.

The V and J genes are TRBV5-4 and TRBJ2-3; the match to TRBD2 covers 8 bases. V gave up 0 bases and J gave up 6 bases; unmatched junction bases: 3. Germline assignment: CDR1 SGHNT and CDR2 YYREEE (reference sequence). The CDR3 totals 14 residues. The CDR3 sequence is CASSLAGGSDTQYF. The CDR3 DNA is TGTGCCAGCAGCTTGGCGGGGGGGTCGGATACGCAGTATTTT.

The J gene is TRBJ1-1, the V gene TRBV12-3 or TRBV12-4; TRBD1 matches 9 bases. The junction had 6 bases not matched to a gene; V was cut back by 6 bases and J by 4 bases. The CDR3 spans 14 residues. The CDR3 coding sequence is TGTGCCAGCAGGTCACAGGGGGCGCCCACTGAAGCTTTCTTT. This codes for CASRSQGAPTEAFF.